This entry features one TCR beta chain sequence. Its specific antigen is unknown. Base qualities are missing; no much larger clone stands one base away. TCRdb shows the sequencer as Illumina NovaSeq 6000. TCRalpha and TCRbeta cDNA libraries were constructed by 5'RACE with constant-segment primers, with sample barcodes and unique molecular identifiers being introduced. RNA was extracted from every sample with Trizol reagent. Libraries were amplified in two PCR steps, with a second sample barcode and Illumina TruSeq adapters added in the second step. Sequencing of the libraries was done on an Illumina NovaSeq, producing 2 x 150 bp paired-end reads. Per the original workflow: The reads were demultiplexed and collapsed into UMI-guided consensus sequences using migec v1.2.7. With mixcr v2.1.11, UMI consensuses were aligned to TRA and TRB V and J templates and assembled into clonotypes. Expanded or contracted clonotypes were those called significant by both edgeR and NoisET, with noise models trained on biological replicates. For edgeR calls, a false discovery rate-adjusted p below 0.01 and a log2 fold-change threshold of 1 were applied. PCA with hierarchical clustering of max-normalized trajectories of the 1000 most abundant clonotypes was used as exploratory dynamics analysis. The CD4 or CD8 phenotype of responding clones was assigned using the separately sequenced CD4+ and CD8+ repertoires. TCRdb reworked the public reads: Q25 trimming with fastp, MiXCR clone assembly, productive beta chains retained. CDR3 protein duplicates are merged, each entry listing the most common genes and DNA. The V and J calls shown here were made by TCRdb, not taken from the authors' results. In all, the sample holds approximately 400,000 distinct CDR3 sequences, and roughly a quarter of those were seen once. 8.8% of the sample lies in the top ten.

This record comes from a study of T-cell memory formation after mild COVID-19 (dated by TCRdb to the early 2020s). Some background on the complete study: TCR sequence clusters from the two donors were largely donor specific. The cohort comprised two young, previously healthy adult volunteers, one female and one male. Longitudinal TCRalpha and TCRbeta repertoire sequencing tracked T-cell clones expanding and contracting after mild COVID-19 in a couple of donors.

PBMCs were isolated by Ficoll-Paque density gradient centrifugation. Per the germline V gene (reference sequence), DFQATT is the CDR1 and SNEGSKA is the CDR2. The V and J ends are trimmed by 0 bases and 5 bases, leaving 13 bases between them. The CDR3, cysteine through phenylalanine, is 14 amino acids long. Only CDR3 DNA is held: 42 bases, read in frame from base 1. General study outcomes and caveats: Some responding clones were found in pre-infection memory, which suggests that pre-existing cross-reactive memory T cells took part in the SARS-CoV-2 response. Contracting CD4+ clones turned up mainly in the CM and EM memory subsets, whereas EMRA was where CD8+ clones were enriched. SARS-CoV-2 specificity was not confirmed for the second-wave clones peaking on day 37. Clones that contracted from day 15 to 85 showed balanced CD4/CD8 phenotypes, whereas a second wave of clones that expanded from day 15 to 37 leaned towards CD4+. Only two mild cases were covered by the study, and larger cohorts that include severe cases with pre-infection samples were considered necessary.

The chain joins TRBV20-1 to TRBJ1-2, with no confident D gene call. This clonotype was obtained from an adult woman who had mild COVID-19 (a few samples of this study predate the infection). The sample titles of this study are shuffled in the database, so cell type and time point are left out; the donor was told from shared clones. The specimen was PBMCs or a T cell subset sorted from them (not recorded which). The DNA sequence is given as TGCAGTGCTAGAGACTCACGGGGAGGGTATGGCTACACCTTC. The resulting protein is CSARDSRGGYGYTF.